These 25 T cell receptor beta chains originate from one sample sequenced in a study of CD8 T cells in ankylosing spondylitis. Overall study findings and caveats: Apparently characteristic of ankylosing spondylitis blood was a TCR beta motif (roughly eight highly homologous variants).

No antigen has been assigned to these receptors. TCRdb called the 5' RACE reads again in MiXCR, with one record for every CDR3 protein. Of hundreds of thousands of distinct CDR3 sequences listed, about 25% are singletons. Sequencing was performed on blood, either unsorted or a sorted T cell fraction (not recorded which). These receptors came from a male donor with ankylosing spondylitis.

The chain recombines TRBV14 with TRBJ1-2; D may be TRBD1 (6 bases). The CDR3 spans 16 residues. Germline V gives CDR1 SGHDN, CDR2 FVKESK. V dropped 2 bases and J dropped 2 bases, with 15 bases sitting between them. The CDR3 loop reads CASSQSPDRLNYGYTF. Here the CDR3 DNA reads TGTGCCAGCAGCCAATCCCCGGACAGATTGAACTATGGCTACACCTTC.

This rearrangement joins TRBV29-1 to TRBJ2-3; 14 nucleotides align to TRBD2. The trim removed 7 bases at V and 8 bases at J, leaving 11 bases unmatched. Germline CDR1 SQVTM, CDR2 ANQGSEA. The length of the CDR3 is 15 residues. The chain's CDR3 is CSAVGLAGGGSTQYF. DNA for the CDR3: TGCAGCGCCGTAGGACTAGCGGGAGGAGGATCTACGCAGTATTTT.

This clonotype appeared a few times. The CDR3 sequence is CASSWTAVQETQYF. The CDR3 DNA sequence: TGCGCCAGCAGCTGGACAGCGGTCCAAGAGACCCAGTACTTC. V is TRBV5-1 and J is TRBJ2-5; D possibly corresponds to TRBD1 (6 bases). The V end lost 3 bases, the J end lost 1 base, and 10 bases lay between the germline ends. The CDR3 runs 14 residues. Germline CDR1 reads SGHRS; CDR2 reads YFSETQ. Based on the CDR3 plus reference TRBV5-1 and TRBJ2-5, the full variable domain is KAGVTQTPRYLIKTRGQQVTLSCSPISGHRSVSWYQQTPGQGLQFLFEYFSETQRNKGNFPGRFSGRQFSNSRSEMNVSTLELGDSALYLCASSWTAVQETQYFGPGTRLLVL.

The chain couples TRBV5-4 to TRBJ2-1; D possibly corresponds to TRBD1 (6 bases). The CDR3 extends over 18 amino acids. V was shortened by 0 bases and J by 2 bases, with 18 bases between the two germline ends. Germline V CDR1 and CDR2: SGHNT, YYREEE (reference sequence). CDR3 DNA sequence: TGTGCCAGCAGCTTGGGGGGTAGGGGACAAGGCACCTACAATGAGCAGTTCTTC. Protein sequence: CASSLGGRGQGTYNEQFF.

This chain joins TRBV5-1 and TRBJ2-7; D ambiguous. The CDR3 consists of 14 residues. Germline-derived CDR1 and CDR2 are SGHRS and YFSETQ. Trimming left V 4 bases short and J 3 bases short, with 14 bases between. CDR3 nucleotide sequence: TGCGCCAGCAGCCCAAACCCCGGAAGCTACGAGCAGTACGTC. It encodes CASSPNPGSYEQYV.

This clonotype has just a few counts. V gene TRBV5-1 combines with J gene TRBJ1-2; maybe TRBD1 (6 bases). CDR1 is SGHRS and CDR2 is YFSETQ in the germline V gene. This CDR3 spans 14 amino acids. V lost 1 base, J lost 6 bases, and 13 bases lay in between. This CDR3 reads CASSLSGGKDGYTF. The CDR3 bases are TGCGCCAGCAGCTTGAGTGGGGGCAAGGATGGCTACACCTTC.

The chain joins TRBV12-3 or TRBV12-4 to TRBJ2-5, with D possibly matching TRBD1 (6 bases). The CDR3 is 14 residues long. V shed 7 bases and J shed 4 bases, with 16 bases lying between them. In nucleotides, the CDR3 is TGTGCCAGCACCTTACAGGGATCGGGAGAGACCCAGTACTTC. This gives the protein CASTLQGSGETQYF.

The gene calls are TRBV20-1 and TRBJ1-5, with 7 nucleotides matching TRBD1. The V segment lost 4 bases and the J segment 6 bases; nucleotides outside the gene matches: 12. The CDR3 spans 15 residues. Germline CDR1 is DFQATT and CDR2 is SNEGSKA (reference sequence). The chain's CDR3 is CSAIIWDSGGQPQHF. The DNA for the CDR3 is TGCAGTGCTATAATCTGGGACAGCGGAGGTCAGCCCCAGCATTTT.

The rearrangement uses TRBV5-1 and TRBJ2-7; D unresolved. The CDR3 length is 15 residues. Germline assignment: CDR1 SGHRS and CDR2 YFSETQ. Trimming cost V 1 base and J 2 bases, with 13 bases left between them. In DNA form, the CDR3 reads TGCGCCAGCAGCTTGCGCAGTGATTGTGCCTACGAGCAGTACGTC. Amino acid sequence: CASSLRSDCAYEQYV.

Ten or more counts support this clonotype. The genes are TRBV2 and TRBJ2-1; 7 bases map to TRBD2. There are 13 residues in the CDR3. CDR1 SNHLY and CDR2 FYNNEI come from the germline V gene. J gave up 7 bases and V 8 bases, and 8 bases lay outside the gene matches. The CDR3 region is CASEGGLGNEQFF. CDR3 nucleotide sequence: TGTGCCAGCGAGGGAGGGCTGGGGAATGAGCAGTTCTTC.

The chain links TRBV20-1 to TRBJ2-1; D not certain. With 3 bases removed from V and 6 bases from J, the gap between germline ends came to 6 bases. CDR3 length: 11 residues. In germline, CDR1 is DFQATT, CDR2 SNEGSKA (reference sequence). The CDR3 bases are TGCAGTGCTAGTCTACCCAATGAGCAGTTCTTC. As protein: CSASLPNEQFF.

J is TRBJ2-2 and V is TRBV20-1; D is possibly TRBD2 (6 bases). This CDR3 is 17 amino acids long. V shed 4 bases and J shed 3 bases, with 21 bases lying between them. The V gene's germline CDR1 is DFQATT and CDR2 SNEGSKA (reference sequence). DNA of the CDR3: TGCAGTGCTAAGAGCATTGGGACGGAGGGCTACACCGGGGAGCTGTTTTTT. Translation: CSAKSIGTEGYTGELFF.

This clonotype showed up many times. This chain uses TRBV10-3 with TRBJ2-5; no reliable D call. The V end lost 0 bases, the J end lost 4 bases, and 18 bases lay between the germline ends. CDR1 is ENHRY and CDR2 is SYGVKD in the germline V gene. This CDR3 has 17 amino acids. CDR3 sequence reads: CAISESRPSRNPETQYF. For the CDR3, the DNA is TGTGCCATCAGTGAGTCCAGACCCAGCAGGAATCCAGAGACCCAGTACTTC.

This clonotype was counted between two and nine times. The chain carries TRBV10-3 and TRBJ2-3; 7 bases match TRBD2. V was clipped by 9 bases and J by 2 bases; unmatched bases: 11. This CDR3 has 15 residues. Per the germline V gene, CDR1 is ENHRY and CDR2 is SYGVKD. CDR3 residues: CAIPLAEDFTDTQYF. Here the CDR3 DNA reads TGTGCCATTCCCCTAGCGGAGGACTTCACAGATACGCAGTATTTT.

This clonotype was seen only a few times. This sequence joins TRBV20-1 and TRBJ2-7, with 7 bases aligning to TRBD2. This CDR3 spans 12 amino acids. Trimming at V came to 3 bases and at J to 5 bases, leaving 4 bases not matched to a gene. CDR1 is DFQATT, CDR2 SNEGSKA, per germline (reference sequence). This CDR3 is CSASRGSDEQYV. The DNA for the CDR3 is TGCAGTGCTAGTCGCGGGAGCGACGAGCAGTACGTC.

This clonotype has more than one count but fewer than ten. The CDR3 sequence: CASSPPGASGETQYF. The CDR3 DNA is TGTGCCAGCTCACCCCCTGGGGCTTCGGGGGAGACCCAGTACTTC. This chain links TRBV18 with TRBJ2-5; possibly TRBD1 or TRBD2 for D (5 bases each). V lost 3 bases and J lost 5, with 16 bases in between. CDR1 and CDR2 from the germline V gene are KGHSH and LQKENI. The CDR3 loop spans 15 amino acids. The full variable domain, with the rest looked up from reference TRBV18 and TRBJ2-5, is NAGVMQNPRHLVRRRGQEARLRCSPMKGHSHVYWYRQLPEEGLKFMVYLQKENIIDESGMPKERFSAEFPKEGPSILRIQQVVRGDSAAYFCASSPPGASGETQYFGPGTRLLVL.

V is TRBV10-3 and J is TRBJ2-1; D gene unclear. Germline-derived CDR1 and CDR2 are ENHRY and SYGVKD. V lost 5 bases to trimming and J lost 8 bases, with 7 bases between them. The length of the CDR3 is 11 residues. The CDR3 bases are TGTGCCATCAGTTCTCATGATGAGCAGTTCTTC. Protein: CAISSHDEQFF.

This clonotype turned up a few times. The chain combines TRBV10-2 with TRBJ2-3, with 8 bases matching TRBD2. This CDR3 contains 18 residues. Trimming at V came to 5 bases and at J to 1 base, leaving 14 bases not matched to a gene. In germline, CDR1 is WSHSY, CDR2 SAAADI. DNA for the CDR3: TGCGCCAGCAGTCTCCCCGGAGAGCGGGAGATGGGCACAGATACGCAGTATTTT. Protein: CASSLPGEREMGTDTQYF.

CDR3 amino acids: CSARPPGLQETQYF. Here the CDR3 DNA reads TGCAGTGCTAGACCCCCCGGACTGCAAGAGACCCAGTACTTC. The chain combines TRBV20-1 with TRBJ2-5, with D tentatively TRBD2 (5 bases). The CDR3 spans 14 residues. Trimming shortened V by 2 bases and J by 2 bases, and 12 bases separated the two germline ends. CDR1 and CDR2 (germline): DFQATT, SNEGSKA (reference sequence).

This clonotype was picked up many times. This sequence joins TRBV12-3 or TRBV12-4 and TRBJ2-1, with unresolved D. The CDR3 is 11 amino acids. The V gene lost 3 bases and the J gene lost 8 bases, with 5 bases spanning the gap. The DNA of the CDR3 is TGTGCCAGCAGTTTGTCCCATGAGCAGTTCTTC. It translates to CASSLSHEQFF.

This clonotype was seen once. V usage is TRBV3-1 and J usage is TRBJ2-3; 8 nucleotides agree with TRBD2. Trimming at V came to 5 bases and at J to 0 bases, leaving 7 bases not matched to a gene. CDR1 and CDR2 (germline): LGHDT, YNNKEL (reference sequence). The CDR3 contains 16 residues. The CDR3 coding sequence is TGTGCCAGCAGCGACCCTAGCGGGTGGAGCACAGATACGCAGTATTTT. Translation: CASSDPSGWSTDTQYF.

The chain combines TRBV6-1 with TRBJ2-2; D perhaps matches TRBD2 (5 bases). The V end was cut by 6 bases, the J end by 2 bases, with 10 bases between. Looked up from germline, CDR1 is MNHNS and CDR2 is SASEGT. This CDR3 is built from 14 residues. CDR3 sequence reads: CASREGLNTGELFF. The CDR3 DNA is TGTGCCAGCAGAGAGGGCCTAAACACCGGGGAGCTGTTTTTT.

The chain uses TRBV4-1 and TRBJ2-2; 8 nucleotides line up with TRBD1. Germline V gene sequence: CDR1 MGHRA, CDR2 YSYEKL. Trimming cost V 4 bases and J 1 base; bases outside gene matches: 5. The CDR3 covers 16 residues. CDR3 nucleotides: TGCGCCAGCAGCCCGACAGGGGCTGAGAACACCGGGGAGCTGTTTTTT. Amino acid sequence: CASSPTGAENTGELFF.

This clonotype occurred a few times. V usage is TRBV5-1 and J usage is TRBJ2-1; the D is unclear. V shed 4 bases and J shed 7 bases, with 15 bases lying between them. This CDR3 is built from 14 residues. Germline V gene lookup returns CDR1 SGHRS and CDR2 YFSETQ. This CDR3 is CASSPSLKGNEQFF. The CDR3 DNA reads as TGCGCCAGCAGCCCGAGTCTGAAAGGGAATGAGCAGTTCTTC. The entire variable domain, with the rest obtained from reference TRBV5-1 and TRBJ2-1, is as follows: KAGVTQTPRYLIKTRGQQVTLSCSPISGHRSVSWYQQTPGQGLQFLFEYFSETQRNKGNFPGRFSGRQFSNSRSEMNVSTLELGDSALYLCASSPSLKGNEQFFGPGTRLTVL.

The chain recombines TRBV4-2 with TRBJ2-3; TRBD2 matches 14 bases. Trimming removed 3 bases from V and 6 bases from J; junction bases left unmatched: 8. This CDR3 is 17 amino acids long. The germline V gene encodes CDR1 LGHNA and CDR2 YNFKEQ. CDR3 DNA sequence: TGTGCCAGCAGCCAGACCCCCGGGACTAGCGGGAGCGATACGCAGTATTTT. Protein: CASSQTPGTSGSDTQYF.